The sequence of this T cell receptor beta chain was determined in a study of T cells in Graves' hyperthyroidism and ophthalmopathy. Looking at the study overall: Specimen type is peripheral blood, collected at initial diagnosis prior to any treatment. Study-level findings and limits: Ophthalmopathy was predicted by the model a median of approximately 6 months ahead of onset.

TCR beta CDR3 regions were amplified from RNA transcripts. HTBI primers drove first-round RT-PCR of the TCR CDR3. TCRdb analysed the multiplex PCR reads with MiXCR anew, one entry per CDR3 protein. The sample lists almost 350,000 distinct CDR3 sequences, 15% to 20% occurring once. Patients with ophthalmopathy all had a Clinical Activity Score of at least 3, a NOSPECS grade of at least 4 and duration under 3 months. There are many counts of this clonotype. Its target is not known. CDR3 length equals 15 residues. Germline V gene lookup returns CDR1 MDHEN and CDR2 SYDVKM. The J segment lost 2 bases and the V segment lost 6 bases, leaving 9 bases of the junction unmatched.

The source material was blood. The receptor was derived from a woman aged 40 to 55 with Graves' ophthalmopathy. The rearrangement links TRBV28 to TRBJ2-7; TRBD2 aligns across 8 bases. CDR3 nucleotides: TGTGCCAGCAGGCAACTAGCGGCAGGTGCCTACGAGCAGTACTTC. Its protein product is CASRQLAAGAYEQYF.